The 24 T cell receptor beta chains reported below all come from one sample, sequenced in a study of cytomegalovirus exposure and HLA in healthy donors. Researchers ran the PCR with 60 Vbeta and 13 Jbeta primers. Assay used: immunoSEQ multiplex PCR; TCRdb lists only in-frame clones, some missing. The sample includes about 98,000 clones, around 70% of them seen just once. The sequenced material came from PBMCs. The receptors were sampled from a man over 45 in good health and CMV-seronegative.

About this clone itself: One end of the junction fails to match germline, which may point to a read error. The chain has TRBV4-1 and TRBJ1-5; D is uncertain. The CDR3 spans 13 residues. CDR1 is MGHRA and CDR2 is YSYEKL in the germline V gene. The CDR3 reads CASGFGSNRPQHF. CDR3 DNA: TGCGCCAGCGGCTTTGGGAGCAATCGGCCCCAGCATTTT.

Worth noting for this clone: One end of the junction does not line up with germline, which may come from a read error. V is TRBV29-1 and J is TRBJ2-3, with TRBD2 as a possible D gene (6 bases). Per the germline V gene, CDR1 is SQVTM and CDR2 is ANQGSEA. CDR3 length: 12 amino acids. CDR3 sequence (DNA): TGCAGCGCTTTCACTAGCAGAGATACGCAGTATTTT. Protein product: CSAFTSRDTQYF.

This chain uses TRBV2 with TRBJ2-5, with 9 bases that match TRBD2. Germline CDR1 is SNHLY and CDR2 is FYNNEI. CDR3 size: 14 residues. V was clipped by 5 bases and J by 2 bases; unmatched bases: 3. The CDR3, as DNA: TGTGCCAGCAGTACTAGCGGGCTTCAAGAGACCCAGTACTTC. It yields the protein CASSTSGLQETQYF.

The chain combines TRBV5-6 with TRBJ1-2, with 7 nucleotides matching TRBD1. This CDR3 is built from 14 residues. V dropped 5 bases and J dropped 7; count of bases not matched to a gene: 11. Per the germline V gene, CDR1 is SGHDT and CDR2 is YYEEEE. The DNA of the CDR3 is TGTGCCAGCAGGCTGGGCACAGGGGTCCGTGGCTACACCTTC. It encodes CASRLGTGVRGYTF.

This chain links TRBV28 with TRBJ1-2; D is undetermined. Trimming removed 5 bases at V and 5 bases at J, with 12 bases between. Germline-derived CDR1 and CDR2 are MDHEN and SYDVKM. The CDR3 is made up of 13 amino acids. CDR3 nucleotide sequence: TGTGCCAGCAGTCCCGAGATTCGGTATGGCTACACCTTC. Translated: CASSPEIRYGYTF.

This clone was found a few times. The genes are TRBV6-6 and TRBJ2-7, with 14 nucleotides matching TRBD2. V was clipped by 2 bases and J by 6 bases; unmatched bases: 3. Germline loops: CDR1 MNHNY, CDR2 SVGAGI (reference sequence). The CDR3 is made up of 15 amino acids. The chain's CDR3 is CASSYRGLAGVEQYF. In nucleotides, the CDR3 is TGTGCCAGCAGTTACAGGGGACTAGCGGGAGTCGAGCAGTACTTC.

With regard to this clone: A read error may account for a junction end that differs from germline. This sequence joins TRBV27 and TRBJ1-2, with no clear D. Germline V CDR1 and CDR2: MNHEY, SMNVEV (reference sequence). This CDR3 has 13 residues. As DNA, the CDR3 is TGTGCCAGCAGTTGGAACGTGAACTATGTCTACACCTTC. Protein product: CASSWNVNYVYTF.

Concerning this clone: The same CDR3 can be traced to other DNA sequences in this sample. The chain uses TRBV19 and TRBJ2-5; D is perhaps TRBD1 (7 bases). V was clipped by 6 bases and J by 1 base, with 18 bases between them. CDR1 LNHDA and CDR2 SQIVND come from the germline V gene (reference sequence). The CDR3 has 16 amino acids. The chain's CDR3 is CASSSPRRGLQETQYF. CDR3 in DNA: TGTGCCAGTAGCTCACCCCGGAGGGGGCTCCAAGAGACCCAGTACTTC. The variable domain in full, completed from reference TRBV19 and TRBJ2-5, reads DGGITQSPKYLFRKEGQNVTLSCEQNLNHDAMYWYRQDPGQGLRLIYYSQIVNDFQKGDIAEGYSVSREKKESFPLTVTSAQKNPTAFYLCASSSPRRGLQETQYFGPGTRLLVL.

In this sample, this clone turned up once. This chain links TRBV6-5 with TRBJ1-1, with TRBD1 matching over 8 bases. V lost 5 bases and J lost 8; bases outside the gene matches: 10. From germline, CDR1 is MNHEY and CDR2 SVGAGI. The CDR3 runs 14 residues. The CDR3 DNA reads TGTGCCAGCAGTACGGAGACAGGGGTGGGCGAAGCTTTCTTT. Translated, it gives CASSTETGVGEAFF.

CDR3 residues: CASSLGGVALISPLHF. In DNA, the CDR3 is TGTGCCAGCAGCTTGGGAGGGGTTGCTTTAATTTCACCCCTCCACTTT. The chain carries TRBV7-8 and TRBJ1-6, with D tentatively TRBD1 (5 bases). The V gene lost 3 bases and the J gene lost 9 bases, with 18 bases spanning the gap. The germline V gene has CDR1 SGHVS and CDR2 FQNEAQ. This CDR3 contains 16 residues. Full variable domain (outside the CDR3, taken from reference TRBV7-8 and TRBJ1-6): GAGVSQSPRYKVAKRGQDVALRCDPISGHVSLFWYQQALGQGPEFLTYFQNEAQLDKSGLPSDRFFAERPEGSVSTLKIQRTQQEDSAVYLCASSLGGVALISPLHFGNGTRLTVT.

The V gene is TRBV14, the J gene TRBJ1-1, with TRBD1 matching 10 bases. This CDR3 spans 14 amino acids. The V and J ends lost 4 bases and 5 bases, in that order; junction bases with no gene match: 4. Germline V CDR1 and CDR2: SGHDN, FVKESK. CDR3: CASSPRTGGTEAFF. The CDR3 DNA is TGTGCCAGCAGCCCCCGGACAGGGGGGACTGAAGCTTTCTTT.

V and J are TRBV19 and TRBJ1-5; 7 bases align to TRBD1. The ends lost 5 bases at V and 9 bases at J; junction bases unmatched: 28. The V gene's germline CDR1 is LNHDA and CDR2 SQIVND (reference sequence). CDR3 length: 20 residues. The CDR3 sequence: CASSQPIRQGLSTGDGPQHF. DNA for the CDR3: TGTGCCAGTAGTCAGCCGATAAGACAGGGATTATCAACAGGGGATGGGCCCCAGCATTTT.

This clone has just one count. The J gene is TRBJ2-5, the V gene TRBV20-1; the D is unclear. CDR1 and CDR2 from the germline V gene are DFQATT and SNEGSKA (reference sequence). Trimming cost V 2 bases and J 4 bases, with 5 bases left between them. The CDR3 runs 11 residues. CDR3 in amino acids: CSARRGETQYF. The DNA for the CDR3 is TGCAGTGCTAGAAGAGGAGAGACCCAGTACTTC.

Comment on this clone: Germline is not matched at one junction end, which may reflect a read error. In DNA, the CDR3 is TGTTCCAGCCGTGGCGCGGGGGAGACCCAGTACTTC. This codes for CSSRGAGETQYF. The chain recombines TRBV7-9 with TRBJ2-5; D perhaps matches TRBD2 (6 bases). Germline V CDR1 and CDR2: SEHNR, FQNEAQ (reference sequence). There are 12 residues in the CDR3.

This chain connects TRBV11-3 to TRBJ2-7; possibly TRBD2 for D (7 bases). CDR1 SGHNT and CDR2 YENEEA come from the germline V gene. V gave up 6 bases and J gave up 2 bases, with 17 bases separating them. The CDR3 runs to 15 residues. This chain's CDR3 is CASSKRGGSTYEQYF. The CDR3 DNA is TGTGCCAGCAGTAAAAGGGGGGGCTCAACCTACGAGCAGTACTTC. Together with reference TRBV11-3 and TRBJ2-7, the CDR3 gives the full variable domain: EAGVVQSPRYKIIEKKQPVAFWCNPISGHNTLYWYLQNLGQGPELLIRYENEEAVDDSQLPKDRFSAERLKGVDSTLKIQPAELGDSAVYLCASSKRGGSTYEQYFGPGTRLTVT.

The chain uses TRBV14 and TRBJ1-6; D ambiguous. CDR1 SGHDN and CDR2 FVKESK come from the germline V gene. The CDR3 spans 17 residues. V gave up 2 bases and J gave up 0 bases, with 11 bases separating them. CDR3 sequence: CASSQHPGSSYNSPLHF. The CDR3 DNA reads as TGTGCCAGCAGCCAACATCCGGGGAGCTCCTATAATTCACCCCTCCACTTT.

V and J are TRBV14 and TRBJ1-5; 11 bases align to TRBD1. Germline CDR1 SGHDN, CDR2 FVKESK. This CDR3 is built from 17 residues. V lost 1 base to trimming and J lost 7 bases; unmatched junction nucleotides: 9. The chain's CDR3 is CASSQVRTGGQGQPQHF. The CDR3 nucleotides are TGTGCCAGCAGCCAAGTCCGGACAGGGGGCCAGGGACAGCCCCAGCATTTT.

The genes are TRBV6-5 and TRBJ1-2; D uncertain. The V end was cut by 4 bases, the J end by 8 bases, with 17 bases between. The V gene's germline CDR1 is MNHEY and CDR2 SVGAGI. The CDR3 has 14 amino acids. CDR3 sequence reads: CASSSRARRCGYTF. The CDR3 DNA follows: TGTGCCAGCAGTTCGAGGGCCCGGCGGTGCGGCTACACCTTC.

The chain uses TRBV11-1 and TRBJ2-2; possible D gene TRBD1, 6 bases. CDR3 length: 14 residues. CDR1 is SGHAT, CDR2 FQDESV, per germline (reference sequence). V lost 1 base and J lost 3, with 6 bases in between. CDR3 bases: TGTGCCAGCAGCTTAGGGGGGCACACCGGGGAGCTGTTTTTT. Translated, it gives CASSLGGHTGELFF.

The chain uses TRBV25-1 and TRBJ2-1, with 8 bases identical to TRBD2. The CDR3 extends over 15 amino acids. Germline CDR1 is MGHDK and CDR2 is SYGVNS. J gave up 6 bases and V 8 bases, and 12 bases lay outside the gene matches. The CDR3 region is CASSRTSRKSNEQFF. The CDR3 DNA reads TGTGCCAGCTCCCGGACTAGCCGGAAGAGCAATGAGCAGTTCTTC. Full variable domain (remainder filled in from reference TRBV25-1 and TRBJ2-1): EADIYQTPRYLVIGTGKKITLECSQTMGHDKMYWYQQDPGMELHLIHYSYGVNSTEKGDLSSESTVSRIRTEHFPLTLESARPSHTSQYLCASSRTSRKSNEQFFGPGTRLTVL.

In this sample, this clone turned up a few times. The V gene is TRBV23-1, the J gene TRBJ2-3; TRBD1 agrees at 10 bases. TRBV23-1 has ORF status, its function being uncertain. The V and J ends lost 2 bases and 8 bases, in that order; junction bases with no gene match: 10. This CDR3 spans 16 amino acids. CDR3 loop: CASSQGGTGERGTQYF. The CDR3 region has the DNA TGCGCCAGCAGTCAAGGGGGGACAGGGGAACGCGGTACGCAGTATTTT.

The chain uses TRBV28 and TRBJ2-2; D perhaps matches TRBD2 (6 bases). This CDR3 is built from 14 residues. V was clipped by 3 bases and J by 4 bases, with 9 bases between them. Germline V gives CDR1 MDHEN, CDR2 SYDVKM. In DNA form, the CDR3 reads TGTGCCAGCAGTTTCGGGACTTTCACCGGGGAGCTGTTTTTT. The encoded protein is CASSFGTFTGELFF.

The chain couples TRBV23-1 to TRBJ1-4, with 7 bases lining up with TRBD1. TRBV23-1 counts as an open reading frame of uncertain function. Trimming cost V 4 bases and J 5 bases; bases outside gene matches: 7. This CDR3 has 15 residues. CDR3 DNA: TGCGCCAGCAGTCCGGGGACAGTGAACAATGAAAAACTGTTTTTT. It yields the protein CASSPGTVNNEKLFF.

This clone was picked up a small number of times. The CDR3 protein is CASSFGLAGTGELFF. As DNA, the CDR3 is TGTGCCAGCAGTTTCGGACTAGCGGGCACCGGGGAGCTGTTTTTT. The chain uses TRBV7-2 and TRBJ2-2, with 11 bases lining up with TRBD2. V was clipped by 6 bases and J by 4 bases; unmatched bases: 4. Looked up from germline, CDR1 is SGHTA and CDR2 is FQGNSA. This CDR3 spans 15 amino acids. The variable domain in full, with the rest retrieved from reference TRBV7-2 and TRBJ2-2, is GAGVSQSPSNKVTEKGKDVELRCDPISGHTALYWYRQSLGQGLEFLIYFQGNSAPDKSGLPSDRFSAERTGGSVSTLTIQRTQQEDSAVYLCASSFGLAGTGELFFGEGSRLTVL.